The clone carrying this T cell receptor beta chain has a handful of counts. Germline assignment: CDR1 LNHDA and CDR2 SQIVND (reference sequence). The V end lost 10 bases, the J end lost 5 bases, and 16 bases lay between the germline ends. The CDR3 runs 13 residues. The data were obtained in a study of blood T cell repertoires in COVID-19. About the study: Acute and convalescent COVID-19 samples came from the United States, Italy and Spain. Sample material is recorded as cDNA or gDNA derived from T cells, B-cell-depleted T cells, or PBMCs.

The authors' processing: How many nucleated cells were present was estimated from reference gene primer amplification. Measured with immunoSEQ multiplex PCR; TCRdb has only the in-frame clones, and not every one. That table is the source of V, J and clone size, and D and trimming were worked out from the DNA. This sample carries 150,000 or so clones, 88% of them seen once, and the ten largest clones take more than 1.5%. The clonotype was recovered from a woman aged 60 to 75 with acute or convalescent COVID-19. The chain joins TRBV19 to TRBJ2-3; D might be TRBD1 (6 bases). The sample was peripheral blood. The chain's CDR3 is CATSAGVLDTQYF. The CDR3 DNA reads as TGTGCCACGTCGGCAGGGGTTTTAGATACGCAGTATTTT. The full variable domain, rest sourced from reference TRBV19 and TRBJ2-3, is DGGITQSPKYLFRKEGQNVTLSCEQNLNHDAMYWYRQDPGQGLRLIYYSQIVNDFQKGDIAEGYSVSREKKESFPLTVTSAQKNPTAFYLCATSAGVLDTQYFGPGTRLTVL.